This T cell receptor (beta chain) derives from a study of shared clonotypes between healthy human individuals. Profiled with immunoSEQ multiplex PCR; TCRdb holds only in-frame clones, not every one. The sample has about 470,000 clones, about 76% seen once. Donors had no recently reported acute infections or vaccinations and were HIV-negative. Trimming shortened V by 1 base and J by 5 bases, and 20 bases separated the two germline ends. In germline, CDR1 is SQVTM, CDR2 ANQGSEA. This CDR3 contains 16 residues. The V gene is TRBV29-1, the J gene TRBJ2-5; D possibly corresponds to TRBD2 (6 bases). Sequenced: PBMCs. The receptor was isolated from a woman in her forties in good health. Some clones in this sample may be carry-over from other donors' samples. The chain's CDR3 is CSVEVAAVRSRETQYF. CDR3 coding DNA: TGCAGCGTTGAAGTAGCGGCAGTACGGTCCCGTGAGACCCAGTACTTC.